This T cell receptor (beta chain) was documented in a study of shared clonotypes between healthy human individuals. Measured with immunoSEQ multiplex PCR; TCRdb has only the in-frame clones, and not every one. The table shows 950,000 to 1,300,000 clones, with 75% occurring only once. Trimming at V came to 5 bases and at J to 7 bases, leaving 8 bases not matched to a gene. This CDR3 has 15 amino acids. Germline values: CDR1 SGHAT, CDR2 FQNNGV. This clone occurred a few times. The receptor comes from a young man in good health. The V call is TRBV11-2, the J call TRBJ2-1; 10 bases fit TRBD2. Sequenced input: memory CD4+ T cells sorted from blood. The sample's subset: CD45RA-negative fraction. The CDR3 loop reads CASSRTSGGKNEQFF. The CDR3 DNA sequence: TGTGCCAGCAGCCGGACTAGCGGAGGCAAGAATGAGCAGTTCTTC.